This TCR beta chain was identified in a study of blood T cell repertoires in COVID-19. Overall study: Material from acute and convalescent COVID-19 was sourced from the United States, Italy and Spain.

As handled by the study authors: Estimation of nucleated cell counts relied on the amplification of reference gene primers. Measured with immunoSEQ multiplex PCR; TCRdb has only the in-frame clones, and not every one. V and J calls and clone size are copied from that table; D and trimming were computed from the DNA. The repertoire holds 150,000 to 180,000 clones, with roughly four fifths as singletons. Looked up from germline, CDR1 is ENHRY and CDR2 is SYGVKD. The CDR3 covers 13 residues. Trimming cost V 7 bases and J 3 bases, with 10 bases left between them. The sequenced sample consisted of peripheral blood. This receptor was taken from a woman over 75 with acute or convalescent COVID-19. The J gene is TRBJ1-5, the V gene TRBV10-3, with D perhaps matching TRBD1 (5 bases). The CDR3: CAIKGALNQPQHF. The CDR3 region has the DNA TGTGCCATCAAAGGGGCCCTCAATCAGCCCCAGCATTTT.